The source of this TCR beta chain is a study of T cell responses to AZD1222 COVID-19 vaccine. The protocol was immunoSEQ multiplex PCR, while the TCRdb copy is restricted to in-frame clones and leaves out a portion. The profile shows under 200,000 clones, 85% to 95% of them singletons. The clonotype comes from an adult in good health. The source was peripheral blood, collected on day 0 of AZD1222 vaccination.

CDR3 sequence (DNA): TGTGCCAGTAGTTATGGACAGGTCTATGGCTACACCTTC. This translates into CASSYGQVYGYTF. The chain couples TRBV19 to TRBJ1-2; 7 positions match TRBD1. V gave up 5 bases and J gave up 4 bases; unmatched junction bases: 4. The CDR3 loop spans 13 amino acids. CDR1 is LNHDA and CDR2 is SQIVND in the germline V gene (reference sequence).